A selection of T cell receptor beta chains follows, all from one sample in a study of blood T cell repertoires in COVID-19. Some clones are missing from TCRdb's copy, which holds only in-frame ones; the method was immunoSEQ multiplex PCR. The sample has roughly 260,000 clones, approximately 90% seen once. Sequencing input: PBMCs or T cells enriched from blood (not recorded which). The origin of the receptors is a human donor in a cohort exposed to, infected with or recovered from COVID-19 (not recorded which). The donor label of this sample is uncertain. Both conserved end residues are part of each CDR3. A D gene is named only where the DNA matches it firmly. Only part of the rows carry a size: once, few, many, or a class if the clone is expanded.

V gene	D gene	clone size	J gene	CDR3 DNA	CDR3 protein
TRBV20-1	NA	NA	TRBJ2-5	TGCAGTGCTAGCGCAGGAGAGACCCAGTACTTC	CSASAGETQYF
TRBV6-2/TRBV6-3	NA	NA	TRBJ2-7	TGTGCCAGCAGTTACTTGGTGACACCCTACGAGCAGTACTTC	CASSYLVTPYEQYF
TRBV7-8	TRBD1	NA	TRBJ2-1	TGTGCCAGCAGCAAGTCCGGGACAGTATCTGGGGGTGAGCAGTTCTTC	CASSKSGTVSGGEQFF
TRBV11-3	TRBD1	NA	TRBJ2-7	TGTGCCAGCAGCCCGGGGACAGGGGGTTTGGACGAGCAGTACTTC	CASSPGTGGLDEQYF
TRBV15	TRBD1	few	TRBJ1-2	TGTGCCACCAGCGCCCGGACAGGTCAAGGCTACACCTTC	CATSARTGQGYTF
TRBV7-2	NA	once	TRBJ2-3	TGTGCCAGCAGCTTAGTGGGCGGGGATTCGCAGTATTTT	CASSLVGGDSQYF
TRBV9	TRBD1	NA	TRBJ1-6	TGTGCCAGCACCAAAACAGGGGGCAATTCACCCCTCCACTTT	CASTKTGGNSPLHF
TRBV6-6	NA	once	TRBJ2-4	TGTGCCAGCAGTTACGGAGGGAAGGAGGCCAAAAACATTCAGTACTTC	CASSYGGKEAKNIQYF
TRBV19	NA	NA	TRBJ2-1	TGTGCCAGTAGTATAATCGTACGCGATGAGCAGTTCTTC	CASSIIVRDEQFF
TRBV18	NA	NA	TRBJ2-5	TGTGCCAGCTCACCAAACAGTCAAGAGACCCAGTACTTC	CASSPNSQETQYF
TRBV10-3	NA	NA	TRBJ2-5	TGTGCCATCAGTGAGCCGACACTTTCCCCAGAGACCCAGTACTTC	CAISEPTLSPETQYF
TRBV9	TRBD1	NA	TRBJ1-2	TGTGCCAGCACCCGGGACAGGGATCTTTTGGCTGGTGGCTACACCTTC	CASTRDRDLLAGGYTF
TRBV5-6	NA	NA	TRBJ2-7	TGTGCCAGCAGCTTGGGGACAGACTACGAGCAGTACTTC	CASSLGTDYEQYF
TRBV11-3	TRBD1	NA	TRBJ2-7	TGTGCCAGCAGCAGATCCGGGACAGCCTACGAGCAGTACTTC	CASSRSGTAYEQYF
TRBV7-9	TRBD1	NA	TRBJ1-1	TGTGCCAGCAGCTCGTGGACAGGGGCTATGAACACTGAAGCTTTCTTT	CASSSWTGAMNTEAFF
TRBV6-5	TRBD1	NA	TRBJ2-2	TGTGCCAACCGACAGGGTTGGAACACCGGGGAGCTGTTTTTT	CANRQGWNTGELFF
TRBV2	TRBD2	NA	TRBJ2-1	TGTGCCAGCAGGGAGTCTAGCGGATCCTACAATGAGCAGTTCTTC	CASRESSGSYNEQFF
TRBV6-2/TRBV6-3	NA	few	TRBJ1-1	TGTGCCAGCAGTTACGGGGCCAGTTACACTGAAGCTTTCTTT	CASSYGASYTEAFF
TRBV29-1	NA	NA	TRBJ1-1	TGCAGCGTTGTCTCAGGGATGAATACTGAAGCTTTCTTT	CSVVSGMNTEAFF
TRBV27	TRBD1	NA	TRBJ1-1	TGTGCCAGCAGTCCGGGACAGGGGCGGATTAATTTTGAAGCTTTCTTT	CASSPGQGRINFEAFF
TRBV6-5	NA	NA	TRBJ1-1	TGTGCCAGCAACCACTTGAACACTGAAGCTTTCTTT	CASNHLNTEAFF
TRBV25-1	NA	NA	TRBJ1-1	TGTGCCAGCAGTCACATCAGCCCAGGGGTAGGCACTGAAGCTTTCTTT	CASSHISPGVGTEAFF
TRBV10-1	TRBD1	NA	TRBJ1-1	TGCGCCAGCAGCATACAGGGGGCACGGACTGAAGCTTTCTTT	CASSIQGARTEAFF
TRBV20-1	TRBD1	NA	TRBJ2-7	TGCAGTGCTAGTTCAGACAGGGTGGGCTCCTACGAGCAGTACTTC	CSASSDRVGSYEQYF
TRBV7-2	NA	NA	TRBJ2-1	TGTGCCAGCAGCCACGGGGATCGCGGAGGGAGTGAGCAGTTCTTC	CASSHGDRGGSEQFF
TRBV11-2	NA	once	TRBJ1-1	TGTGCCAGCAGCTCGTACGGAGCTGAAGCTTTCTTT	CASSSYGAEAFF
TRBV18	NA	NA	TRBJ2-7	TGTGCCAGCTCACTCACAGATTTACACGAGCAGTACTTC	CASSLTDLHEQYF
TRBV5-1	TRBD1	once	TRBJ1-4	TGCGCCAGCAGCCGGAGGACAGGGGCGGCTGAAAAACTGTTTTTT	CASSRRTGAAEKLFF
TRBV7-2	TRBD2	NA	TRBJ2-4	TGTGCCAGCAGCCCAAGGCGGGGGGGTACAGCCAAAAACATTCAGTACTTC	CASSPRRGGTAKNIQYF
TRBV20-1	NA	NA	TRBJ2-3	TGCAGTGCTAGTATCGTCAGGGGGGAGGCAGATACGCAGTATTTT	CSASIVRGEADTQYF
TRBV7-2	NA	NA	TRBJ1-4	TGTGCCAGCAGCTTAAGGGGGAGTGGGACTAATGAAAAACTGTTTTTT	CASSLRGSGTNEKLFF
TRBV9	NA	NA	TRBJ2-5	TGTGCCAGCAGCGTAGCTCAAGCGCAGCACCAAGAGACCCAGTACTTC	CASSVAQAQHQETQYF
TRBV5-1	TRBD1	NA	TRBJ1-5	TGCGCCAGCAGCTTGAGGCAGGGGGCTCAGCCCCAGCATTTT	CASSLRQGAQPQHF
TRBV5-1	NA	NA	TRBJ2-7	TGCGCCAGCAGTAGCCGAGACGAGCAGTACTTC	CASSSRDEQYF
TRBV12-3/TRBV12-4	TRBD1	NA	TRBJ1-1	TGTGCCAGCCTCCGGGACAGGGACGTTAGAGCTTTCTTT	CASLRDRDVRAFF
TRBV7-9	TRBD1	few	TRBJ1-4	TGTGCCAGCAGCCCCGGGACAGGGAATGAAAAACTGTTTTTT	CASSPGTGNEKLFF
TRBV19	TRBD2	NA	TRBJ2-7	TGTGCCGGGGAATCGAGCGGGGGATACGAGCAGTACTTC	CAGESSGGYEQYF
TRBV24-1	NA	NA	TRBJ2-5	TGTGCCACCAGTGGGGGGGTCGCAGAGACCCAGTACTTC	CATSGGVAETQYF
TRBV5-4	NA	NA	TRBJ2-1	TGTGCCAGCAGCTTAAGGCAGCGAAGTCTCAATGAGCAGTTCTTC	CASSLRQRSLNEQFF
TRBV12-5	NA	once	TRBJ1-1	TGTGCTAGTGGTTTGGTACCTCGGCGGGGGACTGAAGCTTTCTTT	CASGLVPRRGTEAFF
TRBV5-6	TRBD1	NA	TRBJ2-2	TGTGCCAGCAGCTTACCGACAGGGGGCGGCAACACCGGGGAGCTGTTTTTT	CASSLPTGGGNTGELFF
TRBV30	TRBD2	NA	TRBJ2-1	TGTGCCTGGGGGAGCGGGGGCCGAGAGGGTGAGCAGTTCTTC	CAWGSGGREGEQFF
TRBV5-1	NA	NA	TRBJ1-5	TGCGCCAGCAGTCTAACAGGATATAGCAATCAGCCCCAGCATTTT	CASSLTGYSNQPQHF
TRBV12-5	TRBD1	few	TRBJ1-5	TGTGCTAGTGGTCCCGACAGGGGCAATCAGCCCCAGCATTTT	CASGPDRGNQPQHF